This paragraph reports one TCR beta chain. The antigen is undetermined. This entry comes from a study of OX40 agonist ivuxolimab in advanced cancers. Study-wide context: Patients were given ivuxolimab, an antibody that agonizes OX40 (CD134).

The protocol was immunoSEQ multiplex PCR, while the TCRdb copy is restricted to in-frame clones and leaves out a portion. The sample includes over 80,000 clones, around 85% of them seen just once. Findings and limits, study-wide: The work left the antigen specificity of expanded peripheral T cells undetermined. With doses of 0.1 to 3.0 mg/kg, CD4+ and CD8+ blood T cells had undergone clonal expansion by week 6.

Sequenced material: CD4+ or CD8+ T cells sorted from blood, taken in a trial of the OX40 agonist ivuxolimab. The origin of this receptor is an adult with an advanced solid tumor such as melanoma, head and neck, liver or kidney cancer.

The DNA for the CDR3 is TGTGCCAGCAGCGTATCGGGACTAGCGGTTTACAATGAGCAGTTCTTC. The encoded protein is CASSVSGLAVYNEQFF. V is TRBV9 and J is TRBJ2-1; TRBD2 matches 11 bases. The V segment lost 1 base and the J segment 4 bases; nucleotides outside the gene matches: 4. The CDR3 spans 16 residues. CDR1 is SGDLS, CDR2 YYNGEE, per germline.